The clone carrying this T cell receptor (beta chain) was observed at least ten times. The length of the CDR3 is 15 residues. V dropped 4 bases and J dropped 8 bases, with 15 bases sitting between them. CDR1 is LGHNA, CDR2 YSLEER, per germline. Uncontrolled infections, other autoimmune diseases, pregnancy or lactation barred patients from enrollment. This sample is drawn from a study of Graves' ophthalmopathy and Graves' hyperthyroidism. Beta-chain TCR CDR3 regions were amplified from RNA transcripts. Second-round multiplex PCR came after a first-round RT-PCR that employed HTBI primers. A single record per CDR3 protein comes from TCRdb applying MiXCR to the multiplex PCR reads. The data show some 390,000 distinct CDR3 sequences, about a sixth seen once.

V is TRBV4-3 and J is TRBJ1-6; perhaps TRBD1 as D (6 bases). The source material was peripheral blood. This sequence originates from a young woman with Graves' ophthalmopathy. CDR3 in DNA: TGCGCCAGCAGCCCTACCGGGGGGGCTGATTCACCCCTCCACTTT. Its protein is CASSPTGGADSPLHF.